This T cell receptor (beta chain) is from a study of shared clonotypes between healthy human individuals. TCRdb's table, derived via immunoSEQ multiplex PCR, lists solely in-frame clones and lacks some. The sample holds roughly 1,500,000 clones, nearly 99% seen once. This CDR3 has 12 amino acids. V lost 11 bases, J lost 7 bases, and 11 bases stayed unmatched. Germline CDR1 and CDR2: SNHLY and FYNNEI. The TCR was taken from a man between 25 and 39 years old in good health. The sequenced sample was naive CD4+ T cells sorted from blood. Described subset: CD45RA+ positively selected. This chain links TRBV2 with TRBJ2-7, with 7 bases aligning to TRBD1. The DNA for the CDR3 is TGTGCCGGATACAGGGGTTTCGATGAGCAGTACTTC. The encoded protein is CAGYRGFDEQYF.